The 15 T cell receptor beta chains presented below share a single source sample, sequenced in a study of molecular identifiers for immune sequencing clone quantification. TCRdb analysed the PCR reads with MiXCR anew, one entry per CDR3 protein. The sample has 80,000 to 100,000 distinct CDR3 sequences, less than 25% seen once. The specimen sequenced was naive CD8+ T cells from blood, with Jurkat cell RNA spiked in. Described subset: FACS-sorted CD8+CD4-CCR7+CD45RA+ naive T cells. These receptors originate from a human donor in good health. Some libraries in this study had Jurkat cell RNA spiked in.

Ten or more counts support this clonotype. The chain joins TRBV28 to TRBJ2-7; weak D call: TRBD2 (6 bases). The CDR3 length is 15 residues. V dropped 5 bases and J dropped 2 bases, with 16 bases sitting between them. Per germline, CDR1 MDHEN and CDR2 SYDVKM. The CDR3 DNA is TGTGCCAGCAGTCACCGGGACTTCCATCCCTACGAGCAGTACTTC. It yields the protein CASSHRDFHPYEQYF.

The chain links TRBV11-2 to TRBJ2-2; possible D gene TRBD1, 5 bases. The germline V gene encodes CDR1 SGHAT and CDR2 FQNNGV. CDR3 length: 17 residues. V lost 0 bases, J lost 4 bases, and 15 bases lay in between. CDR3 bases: TGTGCCAGCAGCTTAGATCGTCCGCAGGGTCTCACCGGGGAGCTGTTTTTT. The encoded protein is CASSLDRPQGLTGELFF.

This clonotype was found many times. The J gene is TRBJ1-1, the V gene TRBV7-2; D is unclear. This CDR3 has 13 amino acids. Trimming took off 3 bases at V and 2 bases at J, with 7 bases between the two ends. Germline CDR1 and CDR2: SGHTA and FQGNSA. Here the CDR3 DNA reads TGTGCCAGCAGCTTTGAACCTAACACTGAAGCTTTCTTT. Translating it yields CASSFEPNTEAFF. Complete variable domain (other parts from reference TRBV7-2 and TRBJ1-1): GAGVSQSPSNKVTEKGKDVELRCDPISGHTALYWYRQSLGQGLEFLIYFQGNSAPDKSGLPSDRFSAERTGGSVSTLTIQRTQQEDSAVYLCASSFEPNTEAFFGQGTRLTVV.

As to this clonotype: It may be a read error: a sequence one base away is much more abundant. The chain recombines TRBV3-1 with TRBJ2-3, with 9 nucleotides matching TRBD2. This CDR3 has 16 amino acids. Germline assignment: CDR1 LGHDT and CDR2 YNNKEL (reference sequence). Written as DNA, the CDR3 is TGTGCCAGCAACCAAGATGGGGGCGGGGGGGCCGATACGCAGTATTTT. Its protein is CASNQDGGGGADTQYF.

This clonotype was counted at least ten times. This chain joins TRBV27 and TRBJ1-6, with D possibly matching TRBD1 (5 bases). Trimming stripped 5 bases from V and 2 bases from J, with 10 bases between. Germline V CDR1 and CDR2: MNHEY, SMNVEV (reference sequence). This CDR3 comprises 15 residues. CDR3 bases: TGTGCCAGCAGTCTAAAGACAGCCTATAATTCACCCCTCCACTTT. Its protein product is CASSLKTAYNSPLHF.

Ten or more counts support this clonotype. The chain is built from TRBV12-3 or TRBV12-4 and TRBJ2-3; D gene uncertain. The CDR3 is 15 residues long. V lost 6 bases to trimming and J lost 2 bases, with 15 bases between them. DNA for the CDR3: TGTGCCAGCAGACCCCCGGACGGGCCCACAGATACGCAGTATTTT. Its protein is CASRPPDGPTDTQYF.

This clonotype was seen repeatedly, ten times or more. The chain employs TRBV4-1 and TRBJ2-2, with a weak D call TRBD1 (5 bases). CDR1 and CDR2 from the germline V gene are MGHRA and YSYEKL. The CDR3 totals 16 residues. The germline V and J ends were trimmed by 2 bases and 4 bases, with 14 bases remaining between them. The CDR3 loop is CASSQTGYASTGELFF. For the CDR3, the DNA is TGCGCCAGCAGCCAAACAGGATATGCGAGCACCGGGGAGCTGTTTTTT.

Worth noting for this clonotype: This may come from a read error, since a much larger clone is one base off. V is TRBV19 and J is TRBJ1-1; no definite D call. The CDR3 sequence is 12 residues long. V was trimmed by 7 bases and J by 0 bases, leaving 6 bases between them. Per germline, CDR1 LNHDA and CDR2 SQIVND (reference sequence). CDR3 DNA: TGTGCCAGTACTGACTTGAACACTGAAGCTTTCTTT. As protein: CASTDLNTEAFF.

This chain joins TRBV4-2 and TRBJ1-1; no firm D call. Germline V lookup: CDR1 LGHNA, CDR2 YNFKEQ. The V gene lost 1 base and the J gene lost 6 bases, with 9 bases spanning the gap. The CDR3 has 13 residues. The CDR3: CASSQGLPAEAFF. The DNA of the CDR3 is TGTGCCAGCAGCCAAGGACTCCCGGCTGAAGCTTTCTTT.

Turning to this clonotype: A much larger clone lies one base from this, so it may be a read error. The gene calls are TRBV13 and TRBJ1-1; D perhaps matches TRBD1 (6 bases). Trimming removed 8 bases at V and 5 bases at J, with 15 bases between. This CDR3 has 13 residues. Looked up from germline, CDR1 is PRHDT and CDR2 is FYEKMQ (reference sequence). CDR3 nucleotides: TGTGCCAGCGGCCTCCAGGGGAGGACTGAAGCTTTCTTT. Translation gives CASGLQGRTEAFF.

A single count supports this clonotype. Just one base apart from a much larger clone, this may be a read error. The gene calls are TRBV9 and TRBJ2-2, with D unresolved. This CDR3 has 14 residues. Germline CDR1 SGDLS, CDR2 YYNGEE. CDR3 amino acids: CARSVHLNTGELFF. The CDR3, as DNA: TGTGCCAGAAGCGTACACCTGAACACCGGGGAGCTGTTTTTT.

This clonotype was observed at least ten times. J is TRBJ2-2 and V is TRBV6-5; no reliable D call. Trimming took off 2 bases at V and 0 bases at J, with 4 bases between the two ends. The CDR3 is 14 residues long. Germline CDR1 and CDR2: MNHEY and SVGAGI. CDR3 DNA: TGTGCCAGCAGTTACGGGGCGAACACCGGGGAGCTGTTTTTT. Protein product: CASSYGANTGELFF.

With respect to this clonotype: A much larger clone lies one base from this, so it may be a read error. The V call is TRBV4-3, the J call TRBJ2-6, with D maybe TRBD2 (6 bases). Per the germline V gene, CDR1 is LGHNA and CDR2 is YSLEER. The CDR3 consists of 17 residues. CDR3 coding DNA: TGCGGCAGCAGCCTCGGGGGAACCCGCTCTGGGGCCAACGTCCTGACTTTC. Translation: CGSSLGGTRSGANVLTF.

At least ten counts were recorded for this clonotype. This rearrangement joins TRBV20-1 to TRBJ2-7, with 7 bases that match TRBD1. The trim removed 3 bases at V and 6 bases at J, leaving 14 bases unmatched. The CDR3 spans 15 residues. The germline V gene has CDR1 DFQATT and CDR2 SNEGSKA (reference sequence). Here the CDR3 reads CSASNREGAGAEQYF. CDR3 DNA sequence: TGCAGTGCTAGTAACCGTGAGGGGGCAGGGGCCGAGCAGTACTTC.

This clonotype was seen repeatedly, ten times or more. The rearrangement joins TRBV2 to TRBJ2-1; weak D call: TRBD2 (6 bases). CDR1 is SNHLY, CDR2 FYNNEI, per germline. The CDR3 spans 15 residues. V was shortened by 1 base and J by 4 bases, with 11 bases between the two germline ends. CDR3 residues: CASSEGGVIYNEQFF. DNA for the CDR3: TGTGCCAGCAGTGAAGGCGGGGTGATTTACAATGAGCAGTTCTTC.